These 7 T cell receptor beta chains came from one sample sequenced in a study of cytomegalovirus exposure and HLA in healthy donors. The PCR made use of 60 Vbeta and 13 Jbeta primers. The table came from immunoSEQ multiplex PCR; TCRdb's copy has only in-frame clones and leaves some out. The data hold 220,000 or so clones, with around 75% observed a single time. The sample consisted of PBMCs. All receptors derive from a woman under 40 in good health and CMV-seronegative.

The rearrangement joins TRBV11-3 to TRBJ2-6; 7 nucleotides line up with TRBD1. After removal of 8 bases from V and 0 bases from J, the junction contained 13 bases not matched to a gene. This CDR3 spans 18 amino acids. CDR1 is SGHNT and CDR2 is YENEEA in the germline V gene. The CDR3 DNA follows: TGTGCCAGCCAACACCGGGACAGAACCTTCTCTGGGGCCAACGTCCTGACTTTC. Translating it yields CASQHRDRTFSGANVLTF.

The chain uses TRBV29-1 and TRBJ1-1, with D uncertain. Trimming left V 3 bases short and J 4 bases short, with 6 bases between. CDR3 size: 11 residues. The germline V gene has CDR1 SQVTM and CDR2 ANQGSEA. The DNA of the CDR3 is TGCAGCGTTGATCGGGGCACTGAAGCTTTCTTT. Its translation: CSVDRGTEAFF.

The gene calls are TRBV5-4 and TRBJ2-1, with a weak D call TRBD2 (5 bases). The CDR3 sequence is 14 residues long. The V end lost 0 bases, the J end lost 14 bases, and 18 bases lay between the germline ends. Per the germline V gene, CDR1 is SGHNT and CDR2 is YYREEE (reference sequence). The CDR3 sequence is CASSLGTGIPGEFF. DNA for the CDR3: TGTGCCAGCAGCTTGGGAACGGGGATCCCCGGGGAGTTCTTC.

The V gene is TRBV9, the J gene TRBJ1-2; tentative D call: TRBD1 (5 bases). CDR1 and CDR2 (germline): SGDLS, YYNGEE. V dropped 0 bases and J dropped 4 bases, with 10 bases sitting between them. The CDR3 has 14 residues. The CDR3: CASSVGGLPYGYTF. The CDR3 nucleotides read TGTGCCAGCAGCGTAGGGGGCCTACCCTATGGCTACACCTTC. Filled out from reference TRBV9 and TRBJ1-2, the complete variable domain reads DSGVTQTPKHLITATGQRVTLRCSPRSGDLSVYWYQQSLDQGLQFLIQYYNGEERAKGNILERFSAQQFPDLHSELNLSSLELGDSALYFCASSVGGLPYGYTFGSGTRLTVV.

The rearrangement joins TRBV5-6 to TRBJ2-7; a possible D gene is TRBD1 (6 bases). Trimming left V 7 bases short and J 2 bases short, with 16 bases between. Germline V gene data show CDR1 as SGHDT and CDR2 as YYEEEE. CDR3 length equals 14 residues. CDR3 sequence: CASHEGESPYEQYF. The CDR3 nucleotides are TGTGCCAGCCATGAGGGGGAGTCCCCCTACGAGCAGTACTTC.

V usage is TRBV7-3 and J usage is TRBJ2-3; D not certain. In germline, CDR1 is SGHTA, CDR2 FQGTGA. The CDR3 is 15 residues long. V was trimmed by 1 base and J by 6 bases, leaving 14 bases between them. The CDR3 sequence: CASSLRATGGDTQYF. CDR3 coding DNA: TGTGCCAGCAGCTTAAGGGCTACCGGTGGGGATACGCAGTATTTT.

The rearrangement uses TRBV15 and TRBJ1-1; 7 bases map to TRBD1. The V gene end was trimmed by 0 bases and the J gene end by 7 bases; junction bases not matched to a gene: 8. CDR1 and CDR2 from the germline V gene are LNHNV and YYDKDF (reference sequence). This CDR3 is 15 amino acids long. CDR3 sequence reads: CATSRDRQGGFEAFF. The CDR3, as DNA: TGTGCCACCAGCAGAGATAGACAGGGTGGGTTTGAAGCTTTCTTT.